Sequencing of this T cell receptor beta chain was carried out in a study of blood T cell repertoires in COVID-19. Study summary: Samples taken during acute and convalescent COVID-19 were collected in the United States, Italy and Spain.

In the original workflow: Using reference gene primer amplification, nucleated cell counts were estimated. This table comes from immunoSEQ multiplex PCR, and its TCRdb copy is limited to in-frame clones, with some not included. That table supplies the V and J calls and clone size; D and trimming were determined from the DNA. The sample shows under 250,000 clones, 82% of them seen only once. V dropped 0 bases and J dropped 8 bases, with 16 bases sitting between them. Germline V gene sequence: CDR1 WNHNN, CDR2 SYGVQD (reference sequence). This CDR3 has 15 amino acids. Participants' reported clinical history set cohort assignment.

This receptor was obtained from a woman aged 60-70 years who had recovered from COVID-19. The chain uses TRBV10-1 and TRBJ1-1; TRBD1 is a possible D gene (5 bases). The sequencing sample was made of PBMCs or T cells enriched from blood (not recorded which). The DNA for the CDR3 is TGCGCCAGCAGTGAGTCTGGGCAGGGTGATCTCGAAGCTTTCTTT. Translated, it gives CASSESGQGDLEAFF.